This is a list of T cell receptor beta chains from one sample in a study of beta chain features in type 1 diabetes. The method was immunoSEQ multiplex PCR; TCRdb's version includes in-frame clones alone and lacks a portion of them. The sample lists about 280,000 clones, 15% occurring once. Sequencing used naive CD4+ T cells from blood. These receptors were obtained from a young man with type 1 diabetes. Each CDR3 is given with its conserved first and last residue. Each record gives: J gene, V gene, D gene, clone size, CDR3 DNA, CDR3 protein. A D gene is named only where the DNA matches it firmly. Clone size, where shown, is once, few, many, or a class for clones that have expanded.

TRBJ1-5,TRBV5-6,TRBD1,few,TGTGCCAGCAGCTTGGCCTTGACAGGGGGATCCAATCAGCCCCAGCATTTT,CASSLALTGGSNQPQHF
TRBJ2-3,TRBV6-5,.,.,TGTGCCGGCGGGGCCACCCCGGCGGATACGCAGTATTTT,CAGGATPADTQYF
TRBJ2-1,TRBV7-2,.,.,TGTGCCAGCAGCTTAGGTCGGCAGGGTATGGATGAGCAGTTCTTC,CASSLGRQGMDEQFF
TRBJ2-5,TRBV10-2,.,few,TGCGCCAGCAGTGAAACGGACCAAGAGACCCAGTACTTC,CASSETDQETQYF
TRBJ2-7,TRBV5-1,.,few,TGCGCCAGCAGCTTGGCCGTCGGCTCCGGGGATCGGGAGCAGTACTTC,CASSLAVGSGDREQYF
TRBJ1-6,TRBV29-1,.,few,TGCAGCGTTAGGGGGGTCGGGGGGTTGTGGAACCTCCACTTT,CSVRGVGGLWNLHF
TRBJ2-1,TRBV13,TRBD1,.,TGTGCCACTCGAGTAGGGGGCGCTTCCAATGAGCAGTTCTTC,CATRVGGASNEQFF
TRBJ2-7,TRBV27,.,few,TGTGCCAGCAGTCCCGTTGCGGGACCCTACGAGCAGTACTTC,CASSPVAGPYEQYF
TRBJ2-1,TRBV7-2,TRBD1,few,TGTGCCAGCAGCTTAAGAGGACAGGACCCCTACAATGAGCAGTTCTTC,CASSLRGQDPYNEQFF
TRBJ2-7,TRBV7-9,.,.,TGTGCCAGCAGCTTAGCGGAGGGACGGCAGTACTTC,CASSLAEGRQYF